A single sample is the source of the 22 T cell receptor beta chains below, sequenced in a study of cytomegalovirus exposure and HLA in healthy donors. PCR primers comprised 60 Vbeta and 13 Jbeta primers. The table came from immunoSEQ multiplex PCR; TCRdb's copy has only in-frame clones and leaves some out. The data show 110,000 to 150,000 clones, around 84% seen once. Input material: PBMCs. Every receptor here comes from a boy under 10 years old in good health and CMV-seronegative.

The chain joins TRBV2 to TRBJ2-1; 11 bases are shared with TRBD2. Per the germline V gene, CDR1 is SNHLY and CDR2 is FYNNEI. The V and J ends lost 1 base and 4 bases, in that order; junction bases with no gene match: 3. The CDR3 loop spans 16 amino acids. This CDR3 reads CASSEGRLAGYNEQFF. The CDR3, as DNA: TGTGCCAGCAGTGAAGGACGACTAGCGGGATACAATGAGCAGTTCTTC.

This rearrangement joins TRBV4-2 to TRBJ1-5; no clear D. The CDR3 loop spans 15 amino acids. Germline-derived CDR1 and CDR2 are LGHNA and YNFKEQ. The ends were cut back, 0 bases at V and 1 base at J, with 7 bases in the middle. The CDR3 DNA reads TGTGCCAGCAGCCAAGATCTCCTCAGCAATCAGCCCCAGCATTTT. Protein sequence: CASSQDLLSNQPQHF.

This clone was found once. CDR3: CASSRDPGGATYNEQFF. The CDR3 DNA sequence: TGTGCCAGCAGCCGCGACCCTGGGGGCGCAACCTACAATGAGCAGTTCTTC. The rearrangement joins TRBV7-9 to TRBJ2-1; D is perhaps TRBD1 (6 bases). The V end was cut by 5 bases, the J end by 2 bases, with 19 bases between. Germline assignment: CDR1 SEHNR and CDR2 FQNEAQ (reference sequence). The CDR3 extends over 17 amino acids.

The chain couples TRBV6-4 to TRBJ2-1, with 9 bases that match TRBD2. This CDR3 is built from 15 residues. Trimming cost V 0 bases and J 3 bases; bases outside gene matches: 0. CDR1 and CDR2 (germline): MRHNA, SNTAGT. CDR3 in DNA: TGTGCCAGCAGTGACTCGCGGGGGGGCTACAATGAGCAGTTCTTC. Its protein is CASSDSRGGYNEQFF.

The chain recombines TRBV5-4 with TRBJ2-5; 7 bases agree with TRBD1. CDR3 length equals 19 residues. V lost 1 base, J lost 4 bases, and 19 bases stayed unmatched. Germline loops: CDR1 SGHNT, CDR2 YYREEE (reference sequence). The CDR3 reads CASSLIRQGEWFNTETQYF. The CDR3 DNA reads TGTGCCAGCAGCTTGATTCGGCAGGGGGAGTGGTTCAACACAGAGACCCAGTACTTC. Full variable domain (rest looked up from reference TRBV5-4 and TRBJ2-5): ETGVTQSPTHLIKTRGQQVTLRCSSQSGHNTVSWYQQALGQGPQFIFQYYREEENGRGNFPPRFSGLQFPNYSSELNVNALELDDSALYLCASSLIRQGEWFNTETQYFGPGTRLLVL.

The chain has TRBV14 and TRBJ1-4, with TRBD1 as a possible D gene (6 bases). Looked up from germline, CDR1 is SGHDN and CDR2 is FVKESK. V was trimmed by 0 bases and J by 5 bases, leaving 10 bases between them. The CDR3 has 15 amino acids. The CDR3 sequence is CASSQEQGINEKLFF. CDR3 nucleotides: TGTGCCAGCAGCCAAGAACAGGGCATAAATGAAAAACTGTTTTTT.

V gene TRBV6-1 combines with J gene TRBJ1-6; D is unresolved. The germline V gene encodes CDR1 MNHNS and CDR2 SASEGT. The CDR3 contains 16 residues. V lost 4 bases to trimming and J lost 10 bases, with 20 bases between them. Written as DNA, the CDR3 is TGTGCCAGCAGTGCCCGGCGGGCTCCCGGGCGGTCACCCCTCCACTTT. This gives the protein CASSARRAPGRSPLHF.

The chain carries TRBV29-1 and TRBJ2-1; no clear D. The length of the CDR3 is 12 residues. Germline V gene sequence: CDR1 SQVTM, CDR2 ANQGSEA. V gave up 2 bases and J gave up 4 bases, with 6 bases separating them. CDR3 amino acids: CSVENRYNEQFF. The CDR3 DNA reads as TGCAGCGTTGAAAACAGATACAATGAGCAGTTCTTC.

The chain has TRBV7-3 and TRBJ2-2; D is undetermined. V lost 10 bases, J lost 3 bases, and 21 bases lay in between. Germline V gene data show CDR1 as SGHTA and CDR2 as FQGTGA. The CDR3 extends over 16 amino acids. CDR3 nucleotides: TGTGCCACCGAGCACCCCGGGTTCTCCGACACCGGGGAGCTGTTTTTT. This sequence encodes CATEHPGFSDTGELFF.

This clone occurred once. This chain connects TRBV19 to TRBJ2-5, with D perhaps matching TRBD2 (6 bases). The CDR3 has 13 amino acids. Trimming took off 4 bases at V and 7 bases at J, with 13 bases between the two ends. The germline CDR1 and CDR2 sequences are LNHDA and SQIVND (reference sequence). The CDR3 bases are TGTGCCAGTAGTACAAGGGTCGGGGGGACCCAGTACTTC. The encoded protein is CASSTRVGGTQYF.

The CDR3 region has the DNA TGTGCCAGCAGCTTAGTTCAGGAAAAACTGTTTTTT. Its protein product is CASSLVQEKLFF. The rearrangement uses TRBV11-2 and TRBJ1-4, with no clear D. Germline values: CDR1 SGHAT, CDR2 FQNNGV. Trimming shortened V by 1 base and J by 8 bases, and 5 bases separated the two germline ends. The CDR3 runs to 12 residues.

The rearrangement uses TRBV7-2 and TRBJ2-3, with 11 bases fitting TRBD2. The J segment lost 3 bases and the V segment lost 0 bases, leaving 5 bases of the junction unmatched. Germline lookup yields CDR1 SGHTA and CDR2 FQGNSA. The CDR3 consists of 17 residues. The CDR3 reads CASSLAASGRFTDTQYF. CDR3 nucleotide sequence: TGTGCCAGCAGCTTAGCGGCTAGCGGGAGGTTTACAGATACGCAGTATTTT.

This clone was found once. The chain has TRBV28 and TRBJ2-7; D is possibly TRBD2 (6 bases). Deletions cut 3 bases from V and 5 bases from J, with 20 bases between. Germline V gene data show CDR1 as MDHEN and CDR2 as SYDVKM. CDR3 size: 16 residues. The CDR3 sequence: CASSLGVAEMDDEQYF. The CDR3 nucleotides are TGTGCCAGCAGTTTGGGGGTAGCGGAAATGGACGACGAGCAGTACTTC.

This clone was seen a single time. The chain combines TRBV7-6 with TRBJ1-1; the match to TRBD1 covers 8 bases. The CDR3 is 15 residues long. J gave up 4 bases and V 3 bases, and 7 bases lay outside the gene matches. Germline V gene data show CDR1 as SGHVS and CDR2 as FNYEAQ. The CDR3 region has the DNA TGTGCCAGCAGCTTCGGGGCGACAGGGGTCACTGAAGCTTTCTTT. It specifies CASSFGATGVTEAFF.

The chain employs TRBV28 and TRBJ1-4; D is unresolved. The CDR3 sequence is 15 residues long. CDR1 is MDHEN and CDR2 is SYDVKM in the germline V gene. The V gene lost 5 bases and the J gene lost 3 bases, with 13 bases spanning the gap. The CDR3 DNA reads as TGTGCCAGCAGTGACCACGGGTCCCCTAATGAAAAACTGTTTTTT. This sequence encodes CASSDHGSPNEKLFF. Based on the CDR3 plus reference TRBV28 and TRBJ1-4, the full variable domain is DVKVTQSSRYLVKRTGEKVFLECVQDMDHENMFWYRQDPGLGLRLIYFSYDVKMKEKGDIPEGYSVSREKKERFSLILESASTNQTSMYLCASSDHGSPNEKLFFGSGTQLSVL.

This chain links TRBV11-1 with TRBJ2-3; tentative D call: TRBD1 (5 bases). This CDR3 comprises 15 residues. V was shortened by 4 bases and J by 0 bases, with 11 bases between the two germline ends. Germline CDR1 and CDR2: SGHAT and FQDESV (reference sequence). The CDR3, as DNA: TGTGCCAGCAGCTCTGGACAAAAGAGCACAGATACGCAGTATTTT. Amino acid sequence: CASSSGQKSTDTQYF.

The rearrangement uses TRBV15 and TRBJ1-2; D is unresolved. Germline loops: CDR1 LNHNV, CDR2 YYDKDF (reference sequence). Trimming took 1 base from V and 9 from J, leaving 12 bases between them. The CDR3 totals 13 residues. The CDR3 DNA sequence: TGTGCCACCAGCAGAGTTGGTGAGGGCCGCTACACCTTC. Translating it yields CATSRVGEGRYTF.

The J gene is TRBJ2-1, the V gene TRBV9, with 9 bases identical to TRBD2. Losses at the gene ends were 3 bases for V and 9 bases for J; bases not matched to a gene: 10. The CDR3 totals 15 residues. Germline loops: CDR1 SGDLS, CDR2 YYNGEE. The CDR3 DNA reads TGTGCCAGCAGCGCCGGGGCGGGGGGGAGAATTGAGCAGTTCTTC. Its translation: CASSAGAGGRIEQFF.

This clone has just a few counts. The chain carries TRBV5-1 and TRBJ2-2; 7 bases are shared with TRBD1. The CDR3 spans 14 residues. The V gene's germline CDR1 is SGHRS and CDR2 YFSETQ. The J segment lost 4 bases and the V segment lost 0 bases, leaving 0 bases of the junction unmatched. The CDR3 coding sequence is TGCGCCAGCAGCTTGGACAGGGGCACCGGGGAGCTGTTTTTT. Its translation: CASSLDRGTGELFF.

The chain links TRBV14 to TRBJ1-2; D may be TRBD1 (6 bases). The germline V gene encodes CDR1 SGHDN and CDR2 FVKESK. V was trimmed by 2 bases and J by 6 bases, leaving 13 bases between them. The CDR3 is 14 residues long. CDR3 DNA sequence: TGTGCCAGCAGCCAATATGGCAGGGGCGATGGCTACACCTTC. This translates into CASSQYGRGDGYTF.

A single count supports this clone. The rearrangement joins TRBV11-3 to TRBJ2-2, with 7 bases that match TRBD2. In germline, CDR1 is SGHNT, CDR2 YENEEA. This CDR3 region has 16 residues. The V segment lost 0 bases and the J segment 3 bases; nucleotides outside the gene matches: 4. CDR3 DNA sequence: TGTGCCAGCAGCTTAGATCTGGCGGGGGACACCGGGGAGCTGTTTTTT. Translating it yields CASSLDLAGDTGELFF.

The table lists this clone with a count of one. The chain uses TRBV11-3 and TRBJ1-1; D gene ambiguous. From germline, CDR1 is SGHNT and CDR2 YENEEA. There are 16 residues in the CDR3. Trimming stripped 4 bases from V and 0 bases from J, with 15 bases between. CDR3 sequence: CASSSPPAGLNTEAFF. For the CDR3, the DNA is TGTGCCAGCAGCTCCCCTCCCGCAGGCCTGAACACTGAAGCTTTCTTT.